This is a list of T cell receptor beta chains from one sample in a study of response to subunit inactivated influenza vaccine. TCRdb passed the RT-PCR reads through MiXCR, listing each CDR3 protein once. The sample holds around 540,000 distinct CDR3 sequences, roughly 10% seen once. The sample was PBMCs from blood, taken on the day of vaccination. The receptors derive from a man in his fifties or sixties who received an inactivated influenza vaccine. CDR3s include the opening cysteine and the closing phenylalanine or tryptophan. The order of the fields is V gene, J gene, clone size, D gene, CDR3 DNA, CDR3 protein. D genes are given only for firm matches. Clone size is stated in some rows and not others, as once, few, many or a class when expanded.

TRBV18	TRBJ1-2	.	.	TGTGCCAGCTCACCACAACCAACCGGGGGCTATGGCTACACCTTC	CASSPQPTGGYGYTF
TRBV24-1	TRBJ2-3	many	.	TGTGCCACCAGTGATTTCCAGGGGAATACGCAGTATTTT	CATSDFQGNTQYF
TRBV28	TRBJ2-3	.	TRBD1	TGTGCCAGCAGTTCCTTCGACAGGGCCTACACAGATACGCAGTATTTT	CASSSFDRAYTDTQYF
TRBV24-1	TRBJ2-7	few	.	TGTGCCACCAGGTCGCGAGGGGGGGAGCAGTACTTC	CATRSRGGEQYF
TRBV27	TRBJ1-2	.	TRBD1	TGTGCCAGCAGTTCAAACAGGGGGACCTATGGCTACACCTTC	CASSSNRGTYGYTF
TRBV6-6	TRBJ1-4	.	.	TGTGCCAGCACGGCCAGCCACTATGAAAAACTGGTTTTT	CASTASHYEKLVF
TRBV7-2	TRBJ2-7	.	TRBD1	TGTGCCAGCAGCTTCGACAGGGGCCAGTACTACGAGCAGTACTTC	CASSFDRGQYYEQYF
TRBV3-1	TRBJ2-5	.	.	TGTGCCAGCAGCAACCCAGGGTTTTTAGAGACCCAGTACTTC	CASSNPGFLETQYF
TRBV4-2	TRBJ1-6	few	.	TGTGCCAGCAGCCAAGATTTACACGTAAATTCACCCCTCCACTTT	CASSQDLHVNSPLHF
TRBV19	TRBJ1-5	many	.	TGTGCCAGTAGTATATATGGGGGCCTCAATCAGCCCCAGCATTTT	CASSIYGGLNQPQHF
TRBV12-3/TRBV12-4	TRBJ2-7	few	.	TGTGCCAGCAGTTTAGAAGGAACTACCGCTTCTGAGCAGTACTTC	CASSLEGTTASEQYF
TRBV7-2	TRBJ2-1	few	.	TGTGCCAGCAGCTTGGCCCGGGACAACAATGAGCAGTTCTTC	CASSLARDNNEQFF
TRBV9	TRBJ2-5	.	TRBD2	TGTGCCAGCAGCGTAGGGCCTCCGGGACTAGCGGGCGGAGAGACCCAGTACTTC	CASSVGPPGLAGGETQYF
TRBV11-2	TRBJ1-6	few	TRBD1	TGTGCCAGCAGCCCGCGCCGGGACAGGGGTTATAATTCACCCCTCCACTTT	CASSPRRDRGYNSPLHF
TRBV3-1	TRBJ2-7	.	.	TGTGCCAGCAGCCGGACCGTCAAGGACGAGCAGTACTTC	CASSRTVKDEQYF
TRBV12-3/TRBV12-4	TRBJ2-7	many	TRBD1	TGTGCCAGCAGTTTAACCGGGACAGGGGCCCACGAGCAGTACTTC	CASSLTGTGAHEQYF
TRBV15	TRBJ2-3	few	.	TGTGCCACCAGCAGAGGCCGGAGTGTTGGCACAGATACGCAGTATTTT	CATSRGRSVGTDTQYF
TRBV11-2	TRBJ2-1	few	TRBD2	TGTGCCAGCAGCTTAGGTTGGCTAGCGGGAGGGCAGGAGCAGTTCTTC	CASSLGWLAGGQEQFF
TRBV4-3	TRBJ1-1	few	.	TGCGCCAGCAGCCAAGATAATCTGAATCCCATGAACACTGAAGCTTTCTTT	CASSQDNLNPMNTEAFF
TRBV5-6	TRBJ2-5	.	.	TGTGCCAGCAGCTCCGCTAAAGGGGTTTCAGAGACCCAGTACTTC	CASSSAKGVSETQYF
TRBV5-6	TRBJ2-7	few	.	TGTGCCAGCAGCTTGGTCAGCCTTAGCTCCTACGAGCAGTACTTC	CASSLVSLSSYEQYF
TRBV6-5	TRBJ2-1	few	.	TGTGCCAGCAGTAACGGAGCCTACAATGAGCAGTTCTTC	CASSNGAYNEQFF
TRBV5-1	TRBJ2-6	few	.	TGCGCCAGCAGCCCGGCGAACGGGGCCAACGTCCTGACTTTC	CASSPANGANVLTF
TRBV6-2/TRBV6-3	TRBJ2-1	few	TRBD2	TGTGCCAGCAGTCTACTAGCGGGATTAAATAATGAGCAGTTCTTC	CASSLLAGLNNEQFF
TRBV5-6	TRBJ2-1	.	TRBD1	TGTGCCAGCAGCTTGGGGGGGACAGTTCATAGCTCCTACAATGAGCAGTTCTTC	CASSLGGTVHSSYNEQFF
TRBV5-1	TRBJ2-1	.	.	TGCGCCAGCAGCTTAGGCCAAGCTAGCGTCGATGAGCAGTTCTTC	CASSLGQASVDEQFF
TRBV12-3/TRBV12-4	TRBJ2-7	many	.	TGTGCCAGCTCTGAAGTTATTTACGAGCAGTACTTC	CASSEVIYEQYF
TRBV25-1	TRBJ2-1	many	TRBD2	TGTGCCAGCAGTGATTCAGTACTAGCGGGAAAGAATGAGCAGTTCTTC	CASSDSVLAGKNEQFF
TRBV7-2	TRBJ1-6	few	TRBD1	TGTGCCAGCAGCTTGCGCTTTGACAGGGTGAATTCACCCCTCCACTTT	CASSLRFDRVNSPLHF
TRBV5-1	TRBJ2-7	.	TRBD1	TGCGCCAGCAGCTTGGCCGGGACAGGGGGCTACGAGCAGTACTTC	CASSLAGTGGYEQYF
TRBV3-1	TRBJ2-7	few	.	TGTGCCAGCAGCCTAGGAGGCGGCCTCTACGAGCAGTACTTC	CASSLGGGLYEQYF
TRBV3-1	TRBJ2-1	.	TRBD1	TGTGCCAGCAGCCAGCCCCCGGACAGGGGGCATCAGTTCTTC	CASSQPPDRGHQFF
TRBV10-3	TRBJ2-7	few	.	TGTGCCCCAATGACCGGTCGGGGCTACGAGCAGTACTTC	CAPMTGRGYEQYF
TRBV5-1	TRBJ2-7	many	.	TGCGCCAGCAGCTTGCAGGGGTCCCCCTCCTACGAGCAGTACTTC	CASSLQGSPSYEQYF
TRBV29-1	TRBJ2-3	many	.	TGCAGCGTTCGCGGCGGTATCATAGAGCGCTCTAGCACAGATACGCAGTATTTT	CSVRGGIIERSSTDTQYF
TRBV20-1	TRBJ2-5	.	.	TGCAGTGCTAGAGATGGGGGGCTGACCAACGTGTACCAAGAGACCCAGTACTTC	CSARDGGLTNVYQETQYF
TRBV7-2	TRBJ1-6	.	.	TGTGCCAGCAGCTCGACAGTCTATAATTCACCCCTCCACTTT	CASSSTVYNSPLHF
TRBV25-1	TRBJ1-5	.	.	TGTGCCAGCAGTGAATACCGGACCAATCAGCCCCAGCATTTT	CASSEYRTNQPQHF
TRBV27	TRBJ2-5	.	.	TGTGCCAGCAGTCCCGGGGGACGGCTAGGAGAGACCCAGTACTTC	CASSPGGRLGETQYF
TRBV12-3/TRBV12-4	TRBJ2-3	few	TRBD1	TGTGCCAGCAGTTTAACGGGACAGGGGATTTTCGCAGATACGCAGTATTTT	CASSLTGQGIFADTQYF
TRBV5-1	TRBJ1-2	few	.	TGCGCCAGCAGCATCGGACAAGCCTATGGCTACACCTTC	CASSIGQAYGYTF
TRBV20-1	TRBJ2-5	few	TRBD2	TGCAGTGCGCCCCGGACTAGCGGGATACAAGAGACCCAGTACTTC	CSAPRTSGIQETQYF
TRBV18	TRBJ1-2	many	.	TGTGCCAGCTCACCCCCCGGGACACAACTGATAGGGGGCTACACCTTC	CASSPPGTQLIGGYTF
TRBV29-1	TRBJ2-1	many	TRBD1	TGCAGCGTTACAGGGGATTACAATGAGCAGTTCTTC	CSVTGDYNEQFF
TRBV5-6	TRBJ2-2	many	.	TGTGCCAGCAGCTTTAGGGGACTCAACACCGGGGAGCTGTTTTTT	CASSFRGLNTGELFF
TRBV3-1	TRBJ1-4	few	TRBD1	TGTGCCAGCAGCGCCTGGACAGGGGGCGTTGAAAAACTGTTTTTT	CASSAWTGGVEKLFF
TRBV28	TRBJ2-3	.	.	TGTGCCAGCAGCACCGATACGGGATCAGCCACAGATACGCAGTATTTT	CASSTDTGSATDTQYF
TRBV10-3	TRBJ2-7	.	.	TGTGCCATCAGTGAGTCGGACGGGAGCAATAACGAGCAGTACTTC	CAISESDGSNNEQYF
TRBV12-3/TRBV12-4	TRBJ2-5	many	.	TGTGCCAGCAGTTTATGGGGGAAAGAGACCCAGTACTTC	CASSLWGKETQYF
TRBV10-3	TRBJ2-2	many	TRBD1	TGTGCCATCAGGGGACAGGGGGCCAACACCGGGGAGCTGTTTTTT	CAIRGQGANTGELFF
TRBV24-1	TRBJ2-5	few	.	TGTGCCACCAGTGATTTTGGAGAGACCCAGTACTTC	CATSDFGETQYF
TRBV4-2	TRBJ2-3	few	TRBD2	TGTGCCAGCAGCACCCGCGGGCCTAGCGGGGGGGCCCCAGATACGCAGTATTTT	CASSTRGPSGGAPDTQYF
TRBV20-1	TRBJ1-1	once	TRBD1	TGCAGTGCTGGGGGACAGGGGTACACTGAAGCTTTCTTT	CSAGGQGYTEAFF
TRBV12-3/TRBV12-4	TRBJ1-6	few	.	TGTGCCAGCAGTTTAAGGGTGACCTATAATTCACCCCTCCACTTT	CASSLRVTYNSPLHF
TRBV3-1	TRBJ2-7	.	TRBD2	TGTGCCAGCAGCCAAAACGGCGGGGGGCTGGGCTACGAGCAGTACTTC	CASSQNGGGLGYEQYF
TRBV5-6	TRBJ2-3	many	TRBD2	TGTGCCAGCAGCTTGGCGCTAGCGGGAACAGATACGCAGTATTTT	CASSLALAGTDTQYF
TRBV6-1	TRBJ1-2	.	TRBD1	TGTGCCAGCAGTGTTTCCCTAGGACAGGATGGCTACACCTTC	CASSVSLGQDGYTF